The 7 T cell receptor beta chains presented below share a single source sample, sequenced in a study of vaccination effects on CD4 cells after COVID-19. Some clones are missing from TCRdb's copy, which holds only in-frame ones; the method was immunoSEQ multiplex PCR. The sample has under 40,000 clones, approximately 70% seen once. Isolation of CD4+ T cells took place after less than 12 days of culture. These receptors' targets are unknown. Sequencing used CD4+ T cells from PBMCs cultured without peptide, obtained before COVID-19 vaccination. The receptors here all came from a human donor who received a COVID-19 vaccine.

The J gene is TRBJ1-3, the V gene TRBV10-1, with 7 bases identical to TRBD1. Germline V gene lookup returns CDR1 WNHNN and CDR2 SYGVQD (reference sequence). The CDR3 loop spans 14 amino acids. V lost 4 bases to trimming and J lost 2 bases; unmatched junction nucleotides: 2. CDR3 nucleotides: TGCGCCAGCAGTGCGGGGACAGCTGGAAACACCATATATTTT. This encodes CASSAGTAGNTIYF.

This clone was counted a few times. This chain links TRBV7-9 with TRBJ2-7; no definite D call. Germline lookup yields CDR1 SEHNR and CDR2 FQNEAQ (reference sequence). The length of the CDR3 is 12 residues. Trimming cost V 5 bases and J 5 bases, with 10 bases left between them. The CDR3 region is CASSTDGHEQYF. The DNA of the CDR3 is TGTGCCAGCAGCACCGACGGTCACGAGCAGTACTTC.

The chain carries TRBV5-4 and TRBJ2-1; 14 bases are shared with TRBD2. J was trimmed by 8 bases and V by 0 bases; bases with no gene match: 4. In germline, CDR1 is SGHNT, CDR2 YYREEE (reference sequence). This CDR3 contains 16 residues. For the CDR3, the DNA is TGTGCCAGCAGCTTGGGACTAGCGGGAGGGCTCGATGAGCAGTTCTTC. This gives the protein CASSLGLAGGLDEQFF.

This clone was observed a single time. The rearrangement links TRBV30 to TRBJ2-7, with TRBD1 matching over 7 bases. V lost 0 bases, J lost 7 bases, and 9 bases stayed unmatched. In germline, CDR1 is GTSNPN, CDR2 SVGIG (reference sequence). The CDR3 extends over 14 amino acids. As DNA, the CDR3 is TGTGCCTGGAGTGTTAAGGGGGCCGGATTAGAGCAGTACTTC. Encoded protein: CAWSVKGAGLEQYF.

The V and J genes are TRBV18 and TRBJ1-1; 8 bases align to TRBD1. The V and J ends lost 5 bases and 5 bases, in that order; junction bases with no gene match: 4. The CDR3 is 13 amino acids. The V gene's germline CDR1 is KGHSH and CDR2 LQKENI. The CDR3: CASSAQGDTEAFF. The CDR3 DNA sequence: TGTGCCAGCTCAGCACAGGGGGATACTGAAGCTTTCTTT.

This clone was recorded only once. The chain carries TRBV25-1 and TRBJ2-3; D perhaps matches TRBD2 (6 bases). The CDR3 consists of 15 residues. V gave up 2 bases and J gave up 0 bases, with 9 bases separating them. CDR1 is MGHDK, CDR2 SYGVNS, per germline. The chain's CDR3 is CASSEEGTSTDTQYF. In nucleotides, the CDR3 is TGTGCCAGCAGTGAAGAGGGGACTAGCACAGATACGCAGTATTTT. Full variable domain (missing parts from reference TRBV25-1 and TRBJ2-3): EADIYQTPRYLVIGTGKKITLECSQTMGHDKMYWYQQDPGMELHLIHYSYGVNSTEKGDLSSESTVSRIRTEHFPLTLESARPSHTSQYLCASSEEGTSTDTQYFGPGTRLTVL.

V usage is TRBV19 and J usage is TRBJ2-6; D not certain. Germline V gene sequence: CDR1 LNHDA, CDR2 SQIVND (reference sequence). This CDR3 spans 15 amino acids. Trimming took off 10 bases at V and 0 bases at J, with 13 bases between the two ends. Here the CDR3 reads CATSHQPSGANVLTF. The CDR3 nucleotides are TGTGCCACCTCCCATCAGCCCTCTGGGGCCAACGTCCTGACTTTC.